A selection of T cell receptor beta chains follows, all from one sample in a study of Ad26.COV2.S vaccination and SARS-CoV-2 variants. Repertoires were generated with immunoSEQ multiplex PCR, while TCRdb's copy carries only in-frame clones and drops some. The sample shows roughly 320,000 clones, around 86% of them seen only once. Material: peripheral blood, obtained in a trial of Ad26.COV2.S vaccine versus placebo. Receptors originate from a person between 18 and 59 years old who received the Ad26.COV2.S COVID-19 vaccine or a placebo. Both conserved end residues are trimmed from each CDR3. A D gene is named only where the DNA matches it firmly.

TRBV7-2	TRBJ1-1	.	ASSTWGTSTEAF
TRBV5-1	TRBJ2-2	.	ASSLMGNTGELF
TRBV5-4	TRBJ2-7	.	VSSFKSRGSSYEQY
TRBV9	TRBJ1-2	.	ASSTGHLTAYGYT
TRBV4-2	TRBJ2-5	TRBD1	ASSHYRGIQETQY
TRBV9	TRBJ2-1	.	ASSASTGNSYNEQF
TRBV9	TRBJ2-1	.	ASSDLLGDYNEQF
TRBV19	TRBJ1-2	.	ASTLGSYGYT
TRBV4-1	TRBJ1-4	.	ASSPINPSGHDEKLF
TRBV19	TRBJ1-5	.	ASSDGRQRFNQPQH
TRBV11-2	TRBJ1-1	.	ASSLRGATNTEAF
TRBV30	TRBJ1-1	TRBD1	AWTPGTGLSFRVTEAF
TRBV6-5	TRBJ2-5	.	ASSYMGAGQETQY
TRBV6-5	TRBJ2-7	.	ASSTGGPAVEQY
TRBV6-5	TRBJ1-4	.	ASSLIDGMEKLF
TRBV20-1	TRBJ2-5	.	SASWLVQETQY
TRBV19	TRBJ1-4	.	ASQPGLYEKLF
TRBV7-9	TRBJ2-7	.	ASSPRGSYEQY
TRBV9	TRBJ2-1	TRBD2	ASSTQAGGSYNEQF
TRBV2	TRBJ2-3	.	ASSSRGTDTQY
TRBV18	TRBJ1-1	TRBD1	ASSSEGANTEAF
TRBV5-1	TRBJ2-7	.	ASRESPSYEQY
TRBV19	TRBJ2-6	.	ASSKGLGANVLT
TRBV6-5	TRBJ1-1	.	ASNSPLGAPGEAF
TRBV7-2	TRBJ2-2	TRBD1	ASSQGQGFSGELF
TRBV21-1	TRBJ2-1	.	ASSKTVSSYNEQF
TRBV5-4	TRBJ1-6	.	ASSPGQGSGLSPLH
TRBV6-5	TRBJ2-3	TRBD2	ASESGAADTQY
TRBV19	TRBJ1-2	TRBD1	ASSLGQVYGYT
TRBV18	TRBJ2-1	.	ASSNIDEQF
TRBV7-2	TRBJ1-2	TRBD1	ASSSEYRDRDYGYT
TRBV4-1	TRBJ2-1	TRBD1	ASSLTGGIYNEQF
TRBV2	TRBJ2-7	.	ASRSGGAYEQY
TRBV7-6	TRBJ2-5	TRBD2	ASSLNSGAQETQY
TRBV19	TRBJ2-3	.	ASSNPDYTDTQY
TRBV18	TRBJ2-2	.	ASSFDRNTGELF
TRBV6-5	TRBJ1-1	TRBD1	ASTSSGTVNTEAF
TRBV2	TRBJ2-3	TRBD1	ASSDFLRQGTDTQY
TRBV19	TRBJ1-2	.	ASSTRAGFGDGYT
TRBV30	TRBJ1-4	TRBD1	AWSDPGTGRE
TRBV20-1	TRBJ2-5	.	SASNLRSHGETQY
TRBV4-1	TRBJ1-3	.	ASSPASGNTIY
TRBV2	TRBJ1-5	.	ASSERVSNQPQH
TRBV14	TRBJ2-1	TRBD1	ASSPLLRDSDVEQF
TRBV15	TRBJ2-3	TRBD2	ATSRGASGGPAETQY
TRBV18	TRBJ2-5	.	ASSPGSQETQY
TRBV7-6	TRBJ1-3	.	ASSLELRNTIY
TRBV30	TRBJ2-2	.	AWSPTTGELF
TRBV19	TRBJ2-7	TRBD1	ASSTPGTGSGYEQY